The 5 T cell receptor beta chains below were found in one sample sequenced in a study of shared clonotypes between healthy human individuals. Here immunoSEQ multiplex PCR was the method, and the copy in TCRdb shows in-frame clones only, minus some. The sample carries about 1.9 million clones, around 95% recorded once. Positive CCR7 selection of CD45RO-negative cells yielded the naive CD8 cells, and terminally differentiated effector memory CD45RA+ cells were excluded. The sequenced material came from naive CD8+ T cells from PBMCs. The source is a man aged 18 to 29 in good health. Some clones in this sample may be carry-over from other donors' samples.

V and J are TRBV11-2 and TRBJ1-4; D is uncertain. V shed 2 bases and J shed 10 bases, with 8 bases lying between them. CDR1 SGHAT and CDR2 FQNNGV come from the germline V gene. CDR3 length: 12 residues. The CDR3 loop reads CASSLKARKLFF. The CDR3 DNA follows: TGTGCCAGCAGCTTAAAAGCTCGAAAACTGTTTTTT. Using reference TRBV11-2 and TRBJ1-4 for the parts outside the CDR3, the full variable domain is EAGVAQSPRYKIIEKRQSVAFWCNPISGHATLYWYQQILGQGPKLLIQFQNNGVVDDSQLPKDRFSAERLKGVDSTLKIQPAKLEDSAVYLCASSLKARKLFFGSGTQLSVL.

The chain links TRBV7-3 to TRBJ2-2; possible D gene TRBD2, 5 bases. V was shortened by 5 bases and J by 6 bases, with 16 bases between the two germline ends. The CDR3 has 15 residues. CDR1 is SGHTA, CDR2 FQGTGA, per germline. The CDR3 protein is CASSHLYGDAGELFF. The DNA of the CDR3 is TGTGCCAGCAGCCATTTGTACGGGGATGCCGGGGAGCTGTTTTTT. The variable domain in full, completed from reference TRBV7-3 and TRBJ2-2, reads GAGVSQTPSNKVTEKGKYVELRCDPISGHTALYWYRQSLGQGPEFLIYFQGTGAADDSGLPNDRFFAVRPEGSVSTLKIQRTERGDSAVYLCASSHLYGDAGELFFGEGSRLTVL.

The V call is TRBV6-5, the J call TRBJ2-7, with D tentatively TRBD1 or TRBD2 (6 bases each). V was clipped by 2 bases and J by 7 bases, with 12 bases between them. The CDR3 loop spans 13 amino acids. CDR1 and CDR2 (germline): MNHEY, SVGAGI. DNA for the CDR3: TGTGCCAGCAGTTACGACAGGCGGGGAGAGCAGTACTTC. Translating it yields CASSYDRRGEQYF.

The V and J genes are TRBV28 and TRBJ2-7; 7 bases agree with TRBD1. Trimming at V came to 5 bases and at J to 2 bases, leaving 12 bases not matched to a gene. Per the germline V gene, CDR1 is MDHEN and CDR2 is SYDVKM. The CDR3 covers 16 residues. The CDR3 sequence: CASSPRTGLPPYEQYF. DNA of the CDR3: TGTGCCAGCAGTCCTCGGACAGGCCTACCCCCCTACGAGCAGTACTTC.

V gene TRBV2 combines with J gene TRBJ2-5, with 9 positions matching TRBD2. V shed 5 bases and J 5 bases; nucleotides not matched to a gene: 9. CDR3 length: 15 amino acids. Germline V gene lookup returns CDR1 SNHLY and CDR2 FYNNEI. The CDR3 bases are TGTGCCAGCAGTCGGACTAGCGAGACTAGGGAGACCCAGTACTTC. Protein sequence: CASSRTSETRETQYF.